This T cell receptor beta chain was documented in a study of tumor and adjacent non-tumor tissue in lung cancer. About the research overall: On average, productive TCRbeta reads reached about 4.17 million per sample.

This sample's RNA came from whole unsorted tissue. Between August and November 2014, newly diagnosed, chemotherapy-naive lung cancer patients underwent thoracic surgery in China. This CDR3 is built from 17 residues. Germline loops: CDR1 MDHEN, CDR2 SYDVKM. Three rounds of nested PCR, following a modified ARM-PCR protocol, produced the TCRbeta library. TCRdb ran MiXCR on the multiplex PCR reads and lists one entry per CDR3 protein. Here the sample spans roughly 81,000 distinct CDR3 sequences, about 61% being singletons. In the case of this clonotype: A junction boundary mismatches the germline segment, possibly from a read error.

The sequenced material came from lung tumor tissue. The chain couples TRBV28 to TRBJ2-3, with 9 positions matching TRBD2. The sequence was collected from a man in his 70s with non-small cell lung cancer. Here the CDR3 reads CASSPAGGFSSRDTHYF. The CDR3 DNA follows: TGTGCCAGCAGCCCAGCGGGAGGATTCTCCTCCAGAGATACGCACTATTTT.